This TCR beta chain was identified during a study of blood T cell repertoires in COVID-19. The overall study: Whether acute or convalescent, the COVID-19 samples came from the United States, Italy and Spain.

The CDR3 has 13 residues. Trimming took off 8 bases at V and 0 bases at J, with 10 bases between the two ends. The V gene's germline CDR1 is MDHEN and CDR2 SYDVKM. Sequenced by immunoSEQ multiplex PCR; TCRdb stores in-frame clones only, minus some. The sample includes 45,000 to 70,000 clones, approximately 90% of them seen just once. This receptor was taken from a woman at least 80 years old with COVID-19, enrolled during active disease. Material for sequencing was peripheral blood. V gene TRBV28 combines with J gene TRBJ1-1, with D tentatively TRBD1 (5 bases). The DNA of the CDR3 is TGTGCCAGCCTCTCAGGGTTGAACACTGAAGCTTTCTTT. Translated, it gives CASLSGLNTEAFF.